The T cell receptor (beta chain) described here comes from a study of CD8+CD57+ T cells in acquired aplastic anemia (dated by TCRdb to the late 2010s). In the study overall: Extracted DNA from sorted CD4+ and CD8+ cells averaged around 3.3 ug, ranging from about 0.2 to 30 ug. Results the study describes overall, beyond this receptor: No significant difference in CD8+ Simpson's diversity was found between patients and healthy controls (P=0.060). Twenty-nine CD8+ CDR3 sequences were found to be shared between patients and controls, but these sequences appeared to be highly expressed in patients and within the immunodominant clones of the patients.

TCR repertoires of sorted CD4+ and CD8+ blood T cells from severe aplastic anemia patients and healthy subjects were deep-sequenced in the study. Ficoll-Paque density gradient centrifugation was used to isolate peripheral blood mononuclear cells. Before DNA was extracted, CD4+ and CD8+ T cells were sorted using either FACS or magnetic beads. To note about this clonotype: Its target antigen remains unknown. The input lacks base qualities; no much larger clone sits a single base away.

Genomic DNA served as template for TCR beta VDJ combination and CDR3 sequence profiling. An Illumina HiSeq 2000 was the platform used for TCR repertoire sequencing. The original methods were these. TRBV/TRBJ rearrangement plots, CDR3 size and DJ length profiles, and Simpson's diversity index were used to evaluate the repertoires. The most abundant DNA sequence in the deep sequencing data was defined as the immunodominant clone. CDR3 amino acid sequences were screened for sharing across subjects and were compared with published repertoires and the VDJdb database. Using fastp trimming at Q25 and MiXCR clonotype assembly, TCRdb reanalyzed the public sequencing data and kept in-frame beta chains. Each entry merges the rows of one CDR3 protein and shows their most common DNA and genes. It is TCRdb's table, rather than the study itself, that gives the V and J calls and clone size. The sample table contains 250,000 to 300,000 distinct CDR3 sequences; only one count was recorded for around three fifths of them. The leading ten clones occupy around 8% of the sample.

V is reduced by 0 bases and J by 10 bases, leaving a spacing of 1 base between them. The CDR3 runs 10 amino acids, cysteine and phenylalanine included. Solely the CDR3 DNA is kept, with 30 bases framed from the first base. CDR1 KGHDR and CDR2 SFDVKD are derived from the germline V gene. The receptor was derived from a human donor with severe aplastic anemia or a healthy control (not recorded which). Sequenced sample: sorted CD4+, CD8+, or CD8+CD57+ T cells (not recorded which) from PBMCs. The chain couples TRBV24-1 to TRBJ2-3; the D segment cannot be called with confidence. The CDR3 has the sequence CATSDLSQYF. Read as DNA, the sequence is TGTGCCACCAGTGATTTGTCGCAGTATTTT.